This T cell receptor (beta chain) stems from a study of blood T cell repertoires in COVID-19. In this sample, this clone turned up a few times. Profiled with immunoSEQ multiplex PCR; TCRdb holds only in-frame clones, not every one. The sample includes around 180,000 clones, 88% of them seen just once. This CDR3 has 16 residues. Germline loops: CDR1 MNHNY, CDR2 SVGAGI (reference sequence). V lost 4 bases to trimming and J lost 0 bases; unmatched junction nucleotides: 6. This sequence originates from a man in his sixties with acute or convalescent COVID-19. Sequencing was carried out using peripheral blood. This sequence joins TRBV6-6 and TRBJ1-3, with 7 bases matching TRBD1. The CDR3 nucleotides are TGTGCCAGCAGTTCCCAGGCAGGGGGCTCTGGAAACACCATATATTTT. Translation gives CASSSQAGGSGNTIYF.